A single sample is the source of the 27 T cell receptor beta chains below, sequenced in a study of OX40 agonist ivuxolimab in advanced cancers. Libraries were prepared through the immunoSEQ multiplex PCR assay. In its TCRdb copy, this immuneACCESS table keeps in-frame sequences only and misses some clones. Where compared with another copy, unresolved V genes explain less than half of these, and the others have no known cause. The sample table records some 70,000 clones; around four fifths of these occur just once. The ten largest make up over 2% of the sample. The sequencing used CD4+ or CD8+ T cells sorted from blood, collected in a trial of the OX40 agonist ivuxolimab. The receptors were sampled from an adult with an advanced solid tumor such as melanoma, head and neck, liver or kidney cancer.

The genes are TRBV7-2 and TRBJ2-5; a possible D gene is TRBD2 (5 bases). The CDR3 length is 15 residues. The V end was cut by 1 base, the J end by 5 bases, with 14 bases between. Germline V gene data show CDR1 as SGHTA and CDR2 as FQGNSA. Here the CDR3 DNA reads TGTGCCAGCAGCTTAGGCGGCTTTGGGAGTGAGACCCAGTACTTC. It encodes CASSLGGFGSETQYF.

The chain is built from TRBV7-9 and TRBJ1-2; the match to TRBD1 covers 7 bases. V trimming: 1 base; J trimming: 2 bases; junction bases outside the gene matches: 4. The length of the CDR3 is 15 residues. Germline lookup yields CDR1 SEHNR and CDR2 FQNEAQ (reference sequence). The CDR3 region is CASSLVGQTNYGYTF. CDR3 coding DNA: TGTGCCAGCAGCTTAGTGGGACAGACGAACTATGGCTACACCTTC.

V is TRBV4-2 and J is TRBJ2-4, with 7 bases matching TRBD1. Germline trimming cut 1 base from V and 8 bases from J; bases unmatched to any gene: 5. Germline loops: CDR1 LGHNA, CDR2 YNFKEQ. CDR3 size: 14 residues. CDR3 amino acids: CASSQADRVDIQYF. CDR3 bases: TGTGCCAGCAGCCAAGCAGACAGGGTCGACATTCAGTACTTC.

CDR3 bases: TGTGCCAGTAGTACCCCGGGCAGGGACGTGGAGACCCAGTACTTC. It is translated as CASSTPGRDVETQYF. V is TRBV19 and J is TRBJ2-5; D assignment may be TRBD1 or TRBD2 (5 bases each). V shed 4 bases and J shed 5 bases, with 17 bases lying between them. Germline lookup yields CDR1 LNHDA and CDR2 SQIVND (reference sequence). The CDR3 length is 15 residues. The variable domain in full, with the rest retrieved from reference TRBV19 and TRBJ2-5, is DGGITQSPKYLFRKEGQNVTLSCEQNLNHDAMYWYRQDPGQGLRLIYYSQIVNDFQKGDIAEGYSVSREKKESFPLTVTSAQKNPTAFYLCASSTPGRDVETQYFGPGTRLLVL.

The CDR3 sequence: CASSSDRGLSSGANVLTF. The CDR3 DNA follows: TGTGCCAGCAGTAGCGACAGGGGGCTTTCCTCTGGGGCCAACGTCCTGACTTTC. The chain couples TRBV27 to TRBJ2-6; 10 positions agree with TRBD1. Germline-derived CDR1 and CDR2 are MNHEY and SMNVEV (reference sequence). This CDR3 has 18 residues. J lost 0 bases, V lost 5 bases, and 7 bases had no gene match.

The chain uses TRBV28 and TRBJ1-5; D remains unclear. Germline CDR1 and CDR2: MDHEN and SYDVKM. The CDR3 spans 15 residues. Trimming removed 6 bases from V and 0 bases from J, with 12 bases in between. CDR3 DNA: TGTGCCAGCAGCAGAAGGAGAACTAGCAATCAGCCCCAGCATTTT. Its translation is CASSRRRTSNQPQHF.

The V call is TRBV11-2, the J call TRBJ1-2, with D possibly TRBD1 on 5 matching bases. The CDR3 spans 15 residues. Germline loops: CDR1 SGHAT, CDR2 FQNNGV. Trimming shortened V by 0 bases and J by 4 bases, and 12 bases separated the two germline ends. CDR3 coding DNA: TGTGCCAGCAGCTTAGATGGGGACGTCGGCTATGGCTACACCTTC. As protein: CASSLDGDVGYGYTF. Based on the CDR3 plus reference TRBV11-2 and TRBJ1-2, the full variable domain is EAGVAQSPRYKIIEKRQSVAFWCNPISGHATLYWYQQILGQGPKLLIQFQNNGVVDDSQLPKDRFSAERLKGVDSTLKIQPAKLEDSAVYLCASSLDGDVGYGYTFGSGTRLTVV.

V gene TRBV5-1 combines with J gene TRBJ2-1, with D hard to call. The CDR3 totals 16 residues. Germline CDR1 reads SGHRS; CDR2 reads YFSETQ. V was cut by 1 base and J by 5 bases, with 16 bases left in between. CDR3 region: CASSLRAGEENNEQFF. Written as DNA, the CDR3 is TGCGCCAGCAGCTTGCGTGCAGGAGAGGAAAACAATGAGCAGTTCTTC.

At least ten counts were recorded for this clone. V gene TRBV21-1 combines with J gene TRBJ1-3; the tabulated D call, TRBD1, remains unverified against the DNA. TRBV21-1 is a known pseudogene. The CDR3 contains 14 residues. The chain's CDR3 is CASSKQGSGNTIYF. CDR3 nucleotides: TGTGCCAGCAGCAAACAGGGTTCCGGAAACACCATATATTTT.

This clone occurred once. The CDR3 sequence is CASSTRGEGNTIYF. The CDR3 region has the DNA TGTGCCAGTAGTACGAGGGGGGAAGGAAACACCATATATTTT. This chain uses TRBV19 with TRBJ1-3; weak D call: TRBD1 (6 bases). The CDR3 has 14 amino acids. V lost 4 bases and J lost 4, with 11 bases in between. CDR1 is LNHDA, CDR2 SQIVND, per germline (reference sequence). Based on the CDR3 plus reference TRBV19 and TRBJ1-3, the full variable domain is DGGITQSPKYLFRKEGQNVTLSCEQNLNHDAMYWYRQDPGQGLRLIYYSQIVNDFQKGDIAEGYSVSREKKESFPLTVTSAQKNPTAFYLCASSTRGEGNTIYFGEGSWLTVV.

This clone has only a few counts. J is TRBJ2-1 and V is TRBV27; D may be TRBD1 or TRBD2 (6 bases each). Trimming left V 0 bases short and J 4 bases short, with 10 bases between. There are 15 residues in the CDR3. From germline, CDR1 is MNHEY and CDR2 SMNVEV (reference sequence). As DNA, the CDR3 is TGTGCCAGCAGTTTATCGACGGGGGCGTACAATGAGCAGTTCTTC. Translation: CASSLSTGAYNEQFF.

This chain connects TRBV28 to TRBJ2-7; TRBD2 matches at 11 bases. V lost 8 bases, J lost 1 base, and 7 bases stayed unmatched. The CDR3 is made up of 15 amino acids. CDR1 is MDHEN and CDR2 is SYDVKM in the germline V gene. The CDR3 DNA follows: TGTGCCAGCTGCTGTCCTAGCGGGAGGTCCTACGAGCAGTACTTC. Translating it yields CASCCPSGRSYEQYF. Together with reference TRBV28 and TRBJ2-7, the CDR3 gives the full variable domain: DVKVTQSSRYLVKRTGEKVFLECVQDMDHENMFWYRQDPGLGLRLIYFSYDVKMKEKGDIPEGYSVSREKKERFSLILESASTNQTSMYLCASCCPSGRSYEQYFGPGTRLTVT.

This clone was seen a single time. J is TRBJ2-5 and V is TRBV30, with a weak D call TRBD1 (7 bases). The last part of the DNA fits TRBJ2-7 better; the J call may be wrong. In germline, CDR1 is GTSNPN, CDR2 SVGIG (reference sequence). The CDR3 loop spans 14 amino acids. CDR3 amino acids: CAWSAGDSETEQYF. The CDR3 nucleotides read TGTGCCTGGAGTGCGGGGGACAGTGAAACCGAGCAGTACTTC.

The V and J genes are TRBV15 and TRBJ1-4; the D is unclear. This CDR3 region has 16 residues. Germline V gives CDR1 LNHNV, CDR2 YYDKDF (reference sequence). V lost 0 bases and J lost 6, with 14 bases in between. CDR3 DNA: TGTGCCACCAGCAGAGATCGTAACGGCGGTTATGAAAAACTGTTTTTT. This translates into CATSRDRNGGYEKLFF.

The rearrangement uses TRBV25-1 and TRBJ1-4, with D possibly matching TRBD1 (5 bases). Germline V gives CDR1 MGHDK, CDR2 SYGVNS. Deletions cut 2 bases from V and 10 bases from J, with 14 bases between. This CDR3 spans 14 amino acids. CDR3 sequence: CASSESRGWGKLFF. The CDR3 DNA is TGTGCCAGCAGTGAAAGTAGGGGTTGGGGAAAACTGTTTTTT.

The table lists this clone with a count of one. The chain carries TRBV5-4 and TRBJ2-7; 9 bases are a match to TRBD1. Germline CDR1 SGHNT, CDR2 YYREEE (reference sequence). The CDR3 length is 13 residues. J lost 5 bases, V lost 5 bases, and 5 bases had no gene match. The CDR3 DNA is TGTGCCAGCAGGTTACAGGGGGCCAACGAGCAGTACTTC. This encodes CASRLQGANEQYF.

The CDR3 protein is CASSLASGPYNEQFF. CDR3 bases: TGTGCCAGCAGCTTAGCGAGCGGGCCCTACAATGAGCAGTTCTTC. The chain uses TRBV11-2 and TRBJ2-1; D possibly corresponds to TRBD2 (6 bases). V lost 1 base and J lost 2, with 9 bases in between. The CDR3 consists of 15 residues. CDR1 SGHAT and CDR2 FQNNGV come from the germline V gene.

This rearrangement joins TRBV6-1 to TRBJ2-5; maybe TRBD1 (5 bases). This CDR3 spans 15 amino acids. Trimming pared 1 base from V and 9 bases from J, leaving 18 bases between. Germline assignment: CDR1 MNHNS and CDR2 SASEGT. The CDR3 region is CASSEVRQPKGAQYF. The CDR3 DNA is TGTGCCAGCAGTGAAGTAAGGCAGCCCAAAGGGGCCCAGTACTTC.

The chain employs TRBV28 and TRBJ1-2, with D perhaps TRBD1 (6 bases). V was clipped by 2 bases and J by 7 bases, with 8 bases between them. CDR1 is MDHEN, CDR2 SYDVKM, per germline. CDR3 length: 12 residues. The CDR3: CASSLTGSGYTF. The CDR3 bases are TGTGCCAGCAGTTTAACAGGGAGTGGCTACACCTTC.

The gene calls are TRBV15 and TRBJ2-2; D call uncertain. This CDR3 spans 14 amino acids. Germline CDR1 and CDR2: LNHNV and YYDKDF (reference sequence). The V and J ends lost 1 base and 7 bases respectively, with 10 bases between them. This CDR3 is CATSRGMAVGELFF. The CDR3 coding sequence is TGTGCCACCAGCAGAGGAATGGCGGTCGGGGAGCTGTTTTTT.

Only a few counts were recorded for this clone. This sequence joins TRBV11-3 and TRBJ2-7, with D unclear. Germline assignment: CDR1 SGHNT and CDR2 YENEEA. The CDR3 covers 10 residues. The V gene lost 8 bases and the J gene lost 2 bases, with 4 bases spanning the gap. CDR3 amino acids: CASGPYEQYF. The CDR3 DNA reads as TGTGCCAGCGGACCCTACGAGCAGTACTTC. The variable domain in full, with the rest retrieved from reference TRBV11-3 and TRBJ2-7, is EAGVVQSPRYKIIEKKQPVAFWCNPISGHNTLYWYLQNLGQGPELLIRYENEEAVDDSQLPKDRFSAERLKGVDSTLKIQPAELGDSAVYLCASGPYEQYFGPGTRLTVT.

V and J are TRBV7-3 and TRBJ2-5, with 8 bases lining up with TRBD2. With V trimmed by 0 bases and J by 5 bases, 5 bases remained unmatched. Germline CDR1 SGHTA, CDR2 FQGTGA. This CDR3 contains 15 residues. The CDR3 DNA sequence: TGTGCCAGCAGCTTAACTAGCGGGAAGGTGGAGACCCAGTACTTC. Residues: CASSLTSGKVETQYF.

This rearrangement joins TRBV4-1 to TRBJ1-5; no firm D call. V lost 1 base and J lost 0, with 13 bases in between. Germline CDR1 is MGHRA and CDR2 is YSYEKL. The CDR3 loop spans 17 amino acids. CDR3 nucleotides: TGCGCCAGCAGCCAAGTAAATATGGGGTTTAGCAATCAGCCCCAGCATTTT. It is translated as CASSQVNMGFSNQPQHF.

There are a few counts of this clone. Other DNA sequences in the sample encode the same CDR3. The chain couples TRBV20-1 to TRBJ2-3; D is unresolved. Trimming took 6 bases from V and 0 from J, leaving 4 bases between them. Germline V gives CDR1 DFQATT, CDR2 SNEGSKA (reference sequence). The CDR3 extends over 11 amino acids. This chain's CDR3 is CSAGSTDTQYF. The CDR3 bases are TGCAGTGCGGGTAGCACAGATACGCAGTATTTT.

Here the CDR3 DNA reads TGTGCCAGCAGCTTGCAGGGAAGGGCTGAAGCTTTCTTT. Its translation is CASSLQGRAEAFF. This rearrangement joins TRBV7-2 to TRBJ1-1; a possible D gene is TRBD1 (5 bases). V was clipped by 3 bases and J by 6 bases, with 11 bases between them. The germline V gene has CDR1 SGHTA and CDR2 FQGNSA. The CDR3 has 13 amino acids.

This sequence joins TRBV6-8 and TRBJ2-7; D is possibly TRBD1 (5 bases). The CDR3 runs 13 residues. CDR1 is MNHGY, CDR2 SAAAGT, per germline. V was clipped by 6 bases and J by 5 bases, with 14 bases between them. The CDR3 bases are TGTGCCAGCAGCTCCCACAGGCCCCACGAGCAGTACTTC. Translation: CASSSHRPHEQYF.

The gene calls are TRBV28 and TRBJ2-1; TRBD2 is a possible D gene (5 bases). CDR3 length equals 13 residues. Germline V gives CDR1 MDHEN, CDR2 SYDVKM. V gave up 6 bases and J gave up 1 base, with 7 bases separating them. As DNA, the CDR3 is TGTGCCAGCAGGGGGAGTTCCTACAATGAGCAGTTCTTC. This codes for CASRGSSYNEQFF.